Listed below are T cell receptor beta chains from one sample, sequenced in a study of sequential checkpoint blockade in melanoma. Using immunoSEQ multiplex PCR, the repertoire was profiled, and TCRdb retains in-frame clones only, with some absent. The sample records over 20,000 clones, less than 75% being singletons. Material: CD8+ T cells sorted from blood (inferred from file names), obtained from a patient given nivolumab and ipilimumab in sequence. The receptors come from a human donor with melanoma. Both conserved end residues are trimmed from each CDR3. Fields, in order: CDR3 length, J gene, V gene, CDR3 protein.

>14|TRBJ1-3|TRBV7-6
ASSQGPDKPGNTIY
>10|TRBJ2-2|TRBV5-8
ASTPYAGELF
>10|TRBJ1-2|TRBV5-4
ASSLVANGYT
>9|TRBJ2-7|TRBV6-1
ASSEVNEQY
>11|TRBJ1-1|TRBV11-3
ASSLYGDTEAF
>15|TRBJ2-5|TRBV7-8
ASNQGLAGGIGETQY
>16|TRBJ1-1|TRBV19
ASSFRIQRGRYNTEAF
>12|TRBJ1-2|TRBV6-5
ASRGQGGYYGYT
>12|TRBJ1-5|TRBV6-1
ASREGHSNQPQH
>12|TRBJ1-2|TRBV27
ASQDRGLSYGYT
>11|TRBJ2-1|TRBV27
ASAPDRNNEQF
>14|TRBJ2-1|TRBV5-6
ASSPGVGGAYNEQF
>14|TRBJ2-7|TRBV9
ASSSHQLRGGYEQY
>13|TRBJ1-2|TRBV2
ASISRQQSNYGYT
>9|TRBJ2-1|TRBV7-8
ASSTSHEQF
>14|TRBJ2-1|TRBV7-2
ASSLSRTSGYNERF
>12|TRBJ2-7|TRBV5-4
ASSPMGASGEQY
>15|TRBJ2-7|TRBV19
ASSIDLGGAFTYEQY
>11|TRBJ2-5|TRBV5-8
ASSAGPQETQY
>14|.|TRBV4-2
ASSPAPHRGGYEQY
>13|TRBJ2-5|TRBV15
ATSNPGQTGETQY
>12|TRBJ1-1|TRBV25-1
ASSVAGRGTEAF